Given below is one T cell receptor (beta chain) in context. This entry comes from a study of CD8 T cells in Susac syndrome. Sequencing of TCR beta drew on CD8+ and CD4+ T cells from blood. V was trimmed by 0 bases and J by 7 bases, leaving 16 bases between them. The CDR3 has 15 residues. Germline assignment: CDR1 LGHNA and CDR2 YNFKEQ. After extraction with the RNeasy kit, roughly 0.5 to 1 ug of the RNA was reverse transcribed using random hexamers. TCRdb reprocessed the immunoSEQ multiplex PCR reads with MiXCR, giving one entry per CDR3 protein. The sample includes around 270,000 distinct CDR3 sequences, around 91% of them seen just once.

The receptor's source is a human donor with multiple sclerosis. The V gene is TRBV4-2, the J gene TRBJ2-7; no definite D call. Material: CD8+ T cells from PBMCs. The CDR3 coding sequence is TGTGCCAGCAGCCAAGATTCGGAAAAACGATGGGAGCAGTACTTC. Encoded protein: CASSQDSEKRWEQYF.